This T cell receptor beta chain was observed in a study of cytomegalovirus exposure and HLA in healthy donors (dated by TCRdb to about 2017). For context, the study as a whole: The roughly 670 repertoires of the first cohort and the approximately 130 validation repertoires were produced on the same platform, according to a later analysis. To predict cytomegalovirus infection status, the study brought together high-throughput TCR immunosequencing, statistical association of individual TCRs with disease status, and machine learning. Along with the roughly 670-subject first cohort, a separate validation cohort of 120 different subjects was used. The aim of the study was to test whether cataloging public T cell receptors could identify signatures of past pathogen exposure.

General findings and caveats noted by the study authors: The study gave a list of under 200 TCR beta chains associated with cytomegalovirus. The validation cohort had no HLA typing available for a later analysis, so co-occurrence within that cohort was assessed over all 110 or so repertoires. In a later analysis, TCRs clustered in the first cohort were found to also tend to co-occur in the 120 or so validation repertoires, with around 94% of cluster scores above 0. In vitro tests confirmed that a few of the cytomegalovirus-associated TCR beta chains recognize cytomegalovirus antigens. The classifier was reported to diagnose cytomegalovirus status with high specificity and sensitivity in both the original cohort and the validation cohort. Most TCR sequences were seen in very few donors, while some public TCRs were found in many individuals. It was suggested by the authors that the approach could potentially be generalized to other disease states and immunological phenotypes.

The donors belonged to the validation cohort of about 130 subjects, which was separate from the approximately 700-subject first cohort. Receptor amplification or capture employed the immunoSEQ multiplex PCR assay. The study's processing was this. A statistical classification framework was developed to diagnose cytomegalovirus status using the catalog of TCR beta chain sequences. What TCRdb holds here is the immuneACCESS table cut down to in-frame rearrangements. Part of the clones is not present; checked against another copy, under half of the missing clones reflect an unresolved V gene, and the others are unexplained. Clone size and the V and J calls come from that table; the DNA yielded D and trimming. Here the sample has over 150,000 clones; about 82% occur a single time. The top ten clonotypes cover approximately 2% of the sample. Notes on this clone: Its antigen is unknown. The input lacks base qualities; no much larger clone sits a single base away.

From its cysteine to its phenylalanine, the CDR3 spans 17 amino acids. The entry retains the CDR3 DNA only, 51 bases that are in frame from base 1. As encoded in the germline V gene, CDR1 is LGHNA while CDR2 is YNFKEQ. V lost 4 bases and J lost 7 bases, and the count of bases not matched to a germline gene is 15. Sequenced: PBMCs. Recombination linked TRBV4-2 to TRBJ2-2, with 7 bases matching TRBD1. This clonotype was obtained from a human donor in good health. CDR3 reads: CASSLNTGVTRSGELFF. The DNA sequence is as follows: TGTGCCAGCAGCCTCAATACAGGGGTGACACGGAGCGGGGAGCTGTTTTTT.